A single T cell receptor beta chain is shown here with its context. Antigen specificity is unknown. The sample comes from a study of T cell responses to AZD1222 COVID-19 vaccine. Findings and limits, study-wide: Baseline seropositives among AZD1222 recipients totaled only six or seven. Vaccination with two AZD1222 doses was followed by a rise in Spike-specific TCR breadth and depth.

The V end lost 4 bases, the J end lost 5 bases, and 8 bases lay between the germline ends. Germline CDR1 and CDR2: LGHDT and YNNKEL (reference sequence). The CDR3 covers 12 residues. The protocol was immunoSEQ multiplex PCR, while the TCRdb copy is restricted to in-frame clones and leaves out a portion. The sample lists 130,000 to 150,000 clones, just over 90% occurring once. This specimen consisted of peripheral blood, obtained on day 0 of MenACWY control vaccination. V is TRBV3-1 (or the pseudogene TRBV3-2) and J is TRBJ1-2; no definite D call. The sequence was collected from an adult in good health. The CDR3 nucleotides read TGTGCCAGCAGCCCGGGCGGATATGGCTACACCTTC. Protein sequence: CASSPGGYGYTF.